Given below is one T cell receptor beta chain in context. What it recognizes is unknown. Sequenced material consisted of expressed TCRB transcripts (all of the isolated RNA was reverse transcribed). Sequencing used immunoSEQ multiplex PCR; TCRdb keeps in-frame clones, though not all of them. The sample lists 300,000 to 350,000 clones; roughly a fifth were seen once. A sort by CD45RO/CCR7/CD25/CD127/CD95/CD27 yielded CD4+ naive, central memory, regulatory and stem cell-like memory cells. These data belong to a study of beta chain features in type 1 diabetes. Background on the study: No age, gender or cell yield differences were seen between patients and healthy donors. Study results and limitations: Using cDNA template may skew counts toward highly expressing activated cells.

CDR1 GTSNPN and CDR2 SVGIG come from the germline V gene (reference sequence). Trimming removed 0 bases at V and 6 bases at J, with 9 bases between. The CDR3 extends over 12 amino acids. The V gene is TRBV30, the J gene TRBJ2-7; D perhaps matches TRBD2 (5 bases). The source material was naive CD4+ T cells from blood. The receptor was isolated from a woman younger than 30 in good health. The CDR3 loop is CAWSVVRGEQYF. In DNA form, the CDR3 reads TGTGCCTGGAGTGTAGTCCGGGGCGAGCAGTACTTC.